The rows below give T cell receptor beta chains drawn from one sample of a study of shared clonotypes between healthy human individuals. Repertoires were generated with immunoSEQ multiplex PCR, while TCRdb's copy carries only in-frame clones and drops some. The sample consists of a few million clones, 93% of them appearing once. The specimen was naive CD4+ T cells from PBMCs. These receptor sequences come from a man aged 18 to 30 in good health. Some clones in this sample may be carry-over from other donors' samples. CDR3s include the opening cysteine and the closing phenylalanine or tryptophan. A D gene is named only where the DNA matches it firmly. Only part of the rows carry a size: once, few, many, or a class if the clone is expanded.

j_gene	abundance	len	d_gene	v_gene	CDR3nt	CDR3aa
TRBJ1-1	NA	14	NA	TRBV28	TGTGCCAGCAGTTTATGGTCTCTGAACACTGAAGCTTTCTTT	CASSLWSLNTEAFF
TRBJ2-7	NA	17	TRBD1	TRBV28	TGTGCCAGCTTCTCCCTTGGGCGGGGACAGGGAAGTTACGAGCAGTACTTC	CASFSLGRGQGSYEQYF
TRBJ2-7	NA	14	NA	TRBV19	TGTGCCAGCAGAGGGACACCCAGCTCCTACGAGCAGTACTTC	CASRGTPSSYEQYF
TRBJ2-7	NA	16	NA	TRBV23-1	TGCGCCAGCAGTCAATCGTTTCCGAATCAGGAATACGAGCAGTACTTC	CASSQSFPNQEYEQYF
TRBJ2-7	NA	16	TRBD2	TRBV19	TGTGCCAGTAGTCCGGATGGTAGGGCTAGCGGGAGGGTTCTGTACTTC	CASSPDGRASGRVLYF
TRBJ1-1	few	11	NA	TRBV20-1	TGCAGTGCTAGAGAGGGGGGGCGTGCTTTCTTT	CSAREGGRAFF
TRBJ1-3	NA	16	NA	TRBV2	TGTGCCAGCAGTGGGGAGGGGATCCACTCTGGAAACACCATATATTTT	CASSGEGIHSGNTIYF
TRBJ2-7	NA	16	NA	TRBV28	TGTGCCAGCAGTTCACCGGGCCTCCTGAAAACCTACGAGCAGTACTTC	CASSSPGLLKTYEQYF
TRBJ2-7	NA	14	TRBD1	TRBV5-1	TGCGCCAGCAGCCAACCGGGACAGCCATACGAGCAGTACTTC	CASSQPGQPYEQYF
TRBJ2-6	NA	16	NA	TRBV21-1	TGTGCCAGCAGCAAAGAGTACACTACTGGGGCCAACGTCCTGACTTTC	CASSKEYTTGANVLTF
TRBJ2-1	NA	13	NA	TRBV7-2	TGTGCCAGCAGCGTTCAAGGGGGGGATGAGCAGTTCTTC	CASSVQGGDEQFF
TRBJ1-2	NA	16	NA	TRBV7-9	TGTGCCAGCAGCTTAGCCGGAGGAGTGGCAGTCTATGGCTACACCTTC	CASSLAGGVAVYGYTF
TRBJ2-5	NA	14	NA	TRBV7-3	TGTGCCAGCAGCTTAAACGGCGGGCAAGAGACCCAGTACTTC	CASSLNGGQETQYF
TRBJ2-1	NA	12	TRBD2	TRBV7-9	TGTGCCAGCAGCCCGGGAGGGGATGGGCAGTTCTTC	CASSPGGDGQFF
TRBJ1-4	NA	15	NA	TRBV6-5	TGTGCCAGCACAAAGAGGGGGTCGAGCGGTGAAAAACTGTTTTTT	CASTKRGSSGEKLFF
TRBJ2-2	NA	19	TRBD2	TRBV19	TGTGCCAGTAGACGAACCGGGACTAGCGGGAGAAGTTGGACCGGGGAGCTGTTTTTT	CASRRTGTSGRSWTGELFF
TRBJ1-2	NA	14	NA	TRBV29-1	TGCAGCGTATCCACAGGGCAGGGTAACTATGGCTACACCTTC	CSVSTGQGNYGYTF
TRBJ2-2	NA	20	TRBD2	TRBV18	TGTGCCAGCTTCCCGGGACTAGCGGGCCTGCGATGGACGAACACCGGGGAGCTGTTTTTT	CASFPGLAGLRWTNTGELFF
TRBJ1-2	NA	14	NA	TRBV7-9	TGTGCCAGCAGCTTAAATGTAGTTAGCTATGGCTACACCTTC	CASSLNVVSYGYTF
TRBJ1-5	NA	15	TRBD1	TRBV28	TGTGCCAGCAGTTTACGGACAGGGGTCGATCAGCCCCAGCATTTT	CASSLRTGVDQPQHF
TRBJ2-7	NA	15	NA	TRBV7-2	TGTGCCAGCAGCCACGGGAGCCCTATTTTGTTCGAGCAGTACTTC	CASSHGSPILFEQYF
TRBJ1-1	NA	15	TRBD1	TRBV5-1	TGCGCCAGCAGCCAGAGACAGGGGGGGAACACTGAAGCTTTCTTT	CASSQRQGGNTEAFF
TRBJ1-2	NA	17	NA	TRBV4-2	TGTGCCAGCAGCCAAGATAGATCGCTAGGGCCCTTAGATGGCTACACCTTC	CASSQDRSLGPLDGYTF
TRBJ2-7	NA	15	TRBD1	TRBV30	TGTGCCTGGAGTGCGGGACAGCTAAATACCTACGAGCAGTACTTC	CAWSAGQLNTYEQYF
TRBJ2-5	once	13	NA	TRBV5-1	TGCGCCGGGAGTTCGGGTCCCCAAGAGACCCAGTACTTC	CAGSSGPQETQYF
TRBJ2-1	once	15	TRBD2	TRBV7-2	TGTGCCAGCAGCCCCAAGGTGGCGGGAGAAGGTGAGCAGTTCTTC	CASSPKVAGEGEQFF
TRBJ2-1	once	15	TRBD2	TRBV5-4	TGTGCCAGCAGCCGGACTAGCGGGATCGTCGATGAGCAGTTCTTC	CASSRTSGIVDEQFF
TRBJ2-3	NA	15	TRBD2	TRBV29-1	TGCAGCGTCCACCGGAGAGCGGGGCACACAGATACGCAGTATTTT	CSVHRRAGHTDTQYF
TRBJ2-3	NA	14	NA	TRBV2	TGTGCCAGCAGGGTCGGACTATCCACAGATACGCAGTATTTT	CASRVGLSTDTQYF
TRBJ2-7	NA	12	NA	TRBV7-8	TGTGCCAGCAGCCCCACAAGTCCCGAGCAGTACTTC	CASSPTSPEQYF
TRBJ2-3	NA	14	NA	TRBV6-1	TGTGCCAGCAGGCGAGATAGATTGACAGATACGCAGTATTTT	CASRRDRLTDTQYF
TRBJ1-5	NA	17	NA	TRBV28	TGTGCCAGCAGTCCTCGCCCCCGGGGTGGGGGCAATCAGCCCCAGCATTTT	CASSPRPRGGGNQPQHF
TRBJ2-2	NA	14	NA	TRBV30	TGTGCCTGGAGTGTAGCCGGGAGTGGCGGGGAGCTGTTTTTT	CAWSVAGSGGELFF
TRBJ2-1	NA	19	TRBD2	TRBV28	TGTGCCAGCAGTTTTTGGAACTCGGGAGCGGCGGGAGGGCCCGGGCAGCAGTTCTTC	CASSFWNSGAAGGPGQQFF
TRBJ2-7	NA	15	NA	TRBV5-1	TGCGCCAGCAGCTTGGTTCCGGGACCAGCGGTCGAGCAGTACTTC	CASSLVPGPAVEQYF
TRBJ2-5	NA	13	NA	TRBV5-1	TGCGCCAGCAGCTTGGAGGGCCCGGAGACCCAGTACTTC	CASSLEGPETQYF
TRBJ1-5	NA	15	NA	TRBV28	TGTGCCAGCAGTACGGGGACGCTATCAGGTCAGCCCCAGCATTTT	CASSTGTLSGQPQHF
TRBJ2-2	NA	17	TRBD2	TRBV7-2	TGTGCCAGCAGCCCGGCTAGCGGGACCTTAGCAGCCGGGGAGCTGTTTTTT	CASSPASGTLAAGELFF
TRBJ2-2	NA	15	NA	TRBV4-2	TGTGCCAGCAGCCTCGGGGCTAGGAACACCGGGGAGCTGTTTTTT	CASSLGARNTGELFF
TRBJ1-2	NA	15	NA	TRBV11-2	TGTGCCAGCAGCTTAGATGTCACAAGGACCTATGGCTACACCTTC	CASSLDVTRTYGYTF
TRBJ2-1	NA	17	NA	TRBV18	TGTGCCAGCTCACCAGTGGGATCAGGGGACCCCTACAATGAGCAGTTCTTC	CASSPVGSGDPYNEQFF
TRBJ2-3	once	16	NA	TRBV5-4	TGTGCCAGCAGCTTGGGAGGGGGATTCGGTAGGGATACGCAGTATTTT	CASSLGGGFGRDTQYF